The entry that follows covers one T cell receptor (beta chain) sequence. The sample originates from a study of control samples from healthy donors and cancer patients. CDR1 is SGHRS, CDR2 YFSETQ, per germline. The V end lost 0 bases, the J end lost 2 bases, and 8 bases lay between the germline ends. This CDR3 spans 15 amino acids. Sequenced by immunoSEQ multiplex PCR; TCRdb stores in-frame clones only, minus some. Of 90,000 or so clones listed, about nine tenths are singletons. The source is a woman aged 70-85 years in good health. The rearrangement uses TRBV5-1 and TRBJ1-4; D is undetermined. Sample: blood. The CDR3 here is CASSLERKTNEKLFF. The CDR3 coding sequence is TGCGCCAGCAGCTTGGAGAGGAAGACTAATGAAAAACTGTTTTTT.